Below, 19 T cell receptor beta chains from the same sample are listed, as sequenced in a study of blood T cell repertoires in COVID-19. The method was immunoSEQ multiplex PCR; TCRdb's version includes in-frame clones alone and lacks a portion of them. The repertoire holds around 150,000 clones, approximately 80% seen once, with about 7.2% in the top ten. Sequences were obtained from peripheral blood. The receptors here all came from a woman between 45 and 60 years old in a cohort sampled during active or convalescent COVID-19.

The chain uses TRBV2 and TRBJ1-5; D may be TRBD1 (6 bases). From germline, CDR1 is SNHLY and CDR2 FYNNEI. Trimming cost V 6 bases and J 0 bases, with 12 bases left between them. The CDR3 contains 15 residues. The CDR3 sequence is CASSVGQNSNQPQHF. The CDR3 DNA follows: TGTGCCAGCAGCGTCGGACAGAATAGCAATCAGCCCCAGCATTTT.

The CDR3 coding sequence is TGTGCCAGCAGCTTAATGGACAGGGGTGGGAATTCACCCCTCCACTTT. This codes for CASSLMDRGGNSPLHF. This sequence joins TRBV7-3 and TRBJ1-6; 9 bases are shared with TRBD1. The CDR3 loop spans 16 amino acids. The ends lost 1 base at V and 7 bases at J; junction bases unmatched: 5. Germline V CDR1 and CDR2: SGHTA, FQGTGA.

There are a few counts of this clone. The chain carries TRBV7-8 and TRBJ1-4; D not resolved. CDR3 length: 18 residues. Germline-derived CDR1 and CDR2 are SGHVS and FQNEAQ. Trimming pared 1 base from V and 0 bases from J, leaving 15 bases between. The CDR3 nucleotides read TGTGCCAGCAGCTTAGTGGTCAGAAGATCCGCAACTAATGAAAAACTGTTTTTT. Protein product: CASSLVVRRSATNEKLFF.

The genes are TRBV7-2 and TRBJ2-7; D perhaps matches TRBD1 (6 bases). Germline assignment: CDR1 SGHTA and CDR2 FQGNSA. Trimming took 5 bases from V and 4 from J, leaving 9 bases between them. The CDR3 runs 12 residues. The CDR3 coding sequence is TGTGCCAGCAGCGAGCAGGGGTACGAGCAGTACTTC. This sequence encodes CASSEQGYEQYF.

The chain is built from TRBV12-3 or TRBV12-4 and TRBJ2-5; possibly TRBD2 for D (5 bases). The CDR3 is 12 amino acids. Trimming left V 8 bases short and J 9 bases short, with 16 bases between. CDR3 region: CASADSTLAQYF. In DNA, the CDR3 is TGTGCCAGCGCGGACTCGACGCTGGCCCAGTACTTC.

The CDR3 here is CASSPGLRGTEAFF. Here the CDR3 DNA reads TGTGCCAGCAGCCCCGGCCTTAGGGGAACTGAAGCTTTCTTT. The chain is built from TRBV14 and TRBJ1-1, with D possibly being TRBD1 (5 bases). V was shortened by 4 bases and J by 5 bases, with 14 bases between the two germline ends. CDR1 is SGHDN, CDR2 FVKESK, per germline. The CDR3 totals 14 residues.

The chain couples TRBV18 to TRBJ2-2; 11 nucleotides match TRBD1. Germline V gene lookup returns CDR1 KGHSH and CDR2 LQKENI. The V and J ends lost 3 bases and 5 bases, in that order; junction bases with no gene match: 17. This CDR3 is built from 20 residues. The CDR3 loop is CASSPLTRSSGTGGTGELFF. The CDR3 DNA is TGTGCCAGCTCACCCCTAACCAGATCCTCCGGGACAGGGGGAACCGGGGAGCTGTTTTTT.

The CDR3 region has the DNA TGCGCCAGCAGCTTGTCAGGAGATACGCAGTATTTT. This translates into CASSLSGDTQYF. J is TRBJ2-3 and V is TRBV5-1; D not resolved. With 1 base removed from V and 5 bases from J, the gap between germline ends came to 5 bases. The CDR3 extends over 12 amino acids. The germline V gene encodes CDR1 SGHRS and CDR2 YFSETQ.

This chain's CDR3 is CASSFGDTEAFF. CDR3 sequence (DNA): TGTGCCAGCAGCTTCGGGGACACTGAAGCTTTCTTT. The chain couples TRBV7-9 to TRBJ1-1; D not certain. The V end was cut by 3 bases, the J end by 3 bases, with 5 bases between. There are 12 residues in the CDR3. The germline CDR1 and CDR2 sequences are SEHNR and FQNEAQ (reference sequence).

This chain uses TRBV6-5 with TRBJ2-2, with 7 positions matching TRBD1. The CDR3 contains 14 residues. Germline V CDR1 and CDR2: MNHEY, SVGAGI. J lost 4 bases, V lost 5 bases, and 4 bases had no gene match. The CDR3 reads CASSPYRGTGELFF. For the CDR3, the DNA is TGTGCCAGCAGTCCATACAGGGGCACCGGGGAGCTGTTTTTT.

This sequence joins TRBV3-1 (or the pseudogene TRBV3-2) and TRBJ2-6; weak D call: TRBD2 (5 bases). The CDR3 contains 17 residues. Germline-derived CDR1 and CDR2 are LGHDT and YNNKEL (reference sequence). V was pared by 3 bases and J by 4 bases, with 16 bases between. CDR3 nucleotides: TGTGCCAGCAGCCACAGTTATCTAGCTCCGGGGGCCAACGTCCTGACTTTC. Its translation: CASSHSYLAPGANVLTF.

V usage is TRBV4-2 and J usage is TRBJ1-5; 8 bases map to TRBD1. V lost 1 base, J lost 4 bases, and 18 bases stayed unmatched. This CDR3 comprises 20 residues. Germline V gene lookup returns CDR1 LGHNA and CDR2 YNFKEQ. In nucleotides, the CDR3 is TGTGCCAGCAGCCAAGTCCAATCCGCCGGGACAGGAATGAGGAATCAGCCCCAGCATTTT. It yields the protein CASSQVQSAGTGMRNQPQHF.

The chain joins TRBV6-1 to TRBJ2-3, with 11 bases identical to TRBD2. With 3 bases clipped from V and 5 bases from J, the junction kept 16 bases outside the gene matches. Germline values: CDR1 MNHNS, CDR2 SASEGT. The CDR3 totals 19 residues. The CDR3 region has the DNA TGTGCCAGCAGTGACCCCAGGGCGTCTAGCGGGGGGCAAAGAGATACGCAGTATTTT. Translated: CASSDPRASSGGQRDTQYF.

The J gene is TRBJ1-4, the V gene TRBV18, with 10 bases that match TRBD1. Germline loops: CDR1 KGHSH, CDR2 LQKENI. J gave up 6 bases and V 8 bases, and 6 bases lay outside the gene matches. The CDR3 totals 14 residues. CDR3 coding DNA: TGTGCCAGCACTACCGGGACAGGGGATGAAAAACTGTTTTTT. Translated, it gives CASTTGTGDEKLFF.

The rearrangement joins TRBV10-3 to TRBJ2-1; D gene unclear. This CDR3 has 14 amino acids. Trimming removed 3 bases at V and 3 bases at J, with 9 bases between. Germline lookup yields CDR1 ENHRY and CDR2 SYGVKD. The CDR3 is CAISEIGDYNEQFF. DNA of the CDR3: TGTGCCATCAGTGAAATAGGAGACTACAATGAGCAGTTCTTC.

CDR3 nucleotides: TGCGCCAGCAGGTCTAGCGGGGGTTCACGCACAGATACGCAGTATTTT. Its protein is CASRSSGGSRTDTQYF. The chain couples TRBV5-1 to TRBJ2-3, with TRBD2 matching 10 bases. CDR3 length: 16 amino acids. Trimming cost V 5 bases and J 1 base; bases outside gene matches: 7. Germline CDR1 SGHRS, CDR2 YFSETQ.

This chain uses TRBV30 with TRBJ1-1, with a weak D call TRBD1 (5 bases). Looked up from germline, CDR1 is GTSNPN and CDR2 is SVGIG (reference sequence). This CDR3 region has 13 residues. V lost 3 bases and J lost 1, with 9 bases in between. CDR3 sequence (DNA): TGTGCCTGGAGGAGGACACCGAACACTGAAGCTTTCTTT. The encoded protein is CAWRRTPNTEAFF.

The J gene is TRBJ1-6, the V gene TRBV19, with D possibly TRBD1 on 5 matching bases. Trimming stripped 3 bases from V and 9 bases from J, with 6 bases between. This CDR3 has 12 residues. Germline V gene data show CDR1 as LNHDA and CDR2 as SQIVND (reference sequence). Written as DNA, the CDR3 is TGTGCCAGTAGTATCCAGGGTTCACCCCTCCACTTT. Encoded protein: CASSIQGSPLHF.

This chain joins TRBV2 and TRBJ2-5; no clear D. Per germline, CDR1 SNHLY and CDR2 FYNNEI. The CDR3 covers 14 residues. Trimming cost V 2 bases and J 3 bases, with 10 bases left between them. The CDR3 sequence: CASSEFQAEETQYF. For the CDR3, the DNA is TGTGCCAGCAGTGAATTTCAAGCCGAAGAGACCCAGTACTTC.